This TCR beta chain was recovered during a study of CD8 T cells in ankylosing spondylitis. Study-level results: In ankylosing spondylitis blood, a motif of eight highly homologous TCR beta variants appeared characteristic. According to the report, clones linked to the disease were significantly enriched in matched synovial fluid samples taken from ankylosing spondylitis patients.

Germline values: CDR1 SQVTM, CDR2 ANQGSEA. The V end lost 3 bases, the J end lost 3 bases, and 8 bases lay between the germline ends. CDR3 length equals 12 residues. Using quantitative 5'-RACE with molecular barcodes, the authors made TCR beta libraries. TCRdb itself ran the 5' RACE reads through MiXCR, one entry per CDR3 protein. The repertoire holds about 700,000 distinct CDR3 sequences, with around 17% as singletons. In its sample, this clonotype was seen a few times. The antigen is not known. Input material: blood, either unsorted or a sorted T cell fraction (not recorded which). The V and J genes are TRBV29-1 and TRBJ1-1; D is undetermined. The receptor was derived from a male donor with ankylosing spondylitis. The CDR3 DNA sequence: TGCAGCGTTGAGGGCCAGTACACTGAAGCTTTCTTT. Amino acids: CSVEGQYTEAFF.